Listed here are 11 T cell receptor beta chains from one sample, sequenced in a study of blood T cell repertoires in COVID-19. Libraries were prepared by immunoSEQ multiplex PCR; TCRdb keeps only in-frame clonotypes and omits some of them. The sample has under 400,000 clones; 90% are singletons. Sequenced material: peripheral blood. Receptor source: a man aged 18 to 35 with active or convalescent COVID-19.

This clone was observed a single time. This rearrangement joins TRBV15 to TRBJ1-4, with unresolved D. The CDR3 consists of 15 residues. V lost 0 bases and J lost 3, with 8 bases in between. Germline V gene data show CDR1 as LNHNV and CDR2 as YYDKDF (reference sequence). CDR3 nucleotide sequence: TGTGCCACCAGCAGAGATCCGAGTGCTAATGAAAAACTGTTTTTT. Amino acids: CATSRDPSANEKLFF.

This clone was seen once. This chain connects TRBV7-9 to TRBJ2-1; 9 nucleotides agree with TRBD2. The length of the CDR3 is 15 residues. Looked up from germline, CDR1 is SEHNR and CDR2 is FQNEAQ (reference sequence). After removal of 6 bases from V and 3 bases from J, the junction contained 6 bases not matched to a gene. The CDR3 DNA sequence: TGTGCCAGCAGTTCACTAGCGGGTGTCTACAATGAGCAGTTCTTC. Encoded protein: CASSSLAGVYNEQFF.

This clone is a singleton in its sample. The rearrangement uses TRBV2 and TRBJ1-2; a weak D match, TRBD1 (6 bases). V was pared by 6 bases and J by 8 bases, with 16 bases between. Germline values: CDR1 SNHLY, CDR2 FYNNEI. The CDR3 contains 13 residues. The CDR3 region is CASSYTTGGGYTF. The DNA of the CDR3 is TGTGCCAGCAGCTACACCACGGGGGGCGGCTACACCTTC.

The genes are TRBV27 and TRBJ2-3; TRBD2 aligns across 9 bases. CDR3 size: 16 residues. Germline values: CDR1 MNHEY, CDR2 SMNVEV (reference sequence). The V gene end was trimmed by 3 bases and the J gene end by 1 base; junction bases not matched to a gene: 5. CDR3 bases: TGTGCCAGCAGTTTTGGGCGGGGGGGAGGCACAGATACGCAGTATTTT. Its protein is CASSFGRGGGTDTQYF.

The gene calls are TRBV18 and TRBJ1-5, with D hard to call. V was clipped by 3 bases and J by 7 bases, with 13 bases between them. Germline lookup yields CDR1 KGHSH and CDR2 LQKENI. The CDR3 totals 14 residues. The CDR3: CASSPKSEGQPQHF. The CDR3 DNA reads as TGTGCCAGCTCACCTAAGTCAGAGGGACAGCCCCAGCATTTT.

This clone was detected only once. The chain couples TRBV9 to TRBJ1-1; weak D call: TRBD1 (6 bases). CDR3 length: 14 amino acids. V was clipped by 1 base and J by 0 bases, with 7 bases between them. The germline V gene has CDR1 SGDLS and CDR2 YYNGEE. CDR3 coding DNA: TGTGCCAGCAGCGTAACAGGGATGAACACTGAAGCTTTCTTT. This encodes CASSVTGMNTEAFF.

This chain joins TRBV7-2 and TRBJ1-4; 9 nucleotides agree with TRBD1. This CDR3 is 14 amino acids long. Germline lookup yields CDR1 SGHTA and CDR2 FQGNSA. V lost 4 bases to trimming and J lost 7 bases; unmatched junction nucleotides: 4. CDR3 loop: CASSSRQGGEKLFF. CDR3 DNA: TGTGCCAGCAGCTCTCGACAGGGGGGTGAAAAACTGTTTTTT. Using reference TRBV7-2 and TRBJ1-4 for the parts outside the CDR3, the full variable domain is GAGVSQSPSNKVTEKGKDVELRCDPISGHTALYWYRQSLGQGLEFLIYFQGNSAPDKSGLPSDRFSAERTGGSVSTLTIQRTQQEDSAVYLCASSSRQGGEKLFFGSGTQLSVL.

This chain connects TRBV28 to TRBJ2-3, with D perhaps matching TRBD2 (6 bases). Germline-derived CDR1 and CDR2 are MDHEN and SYDVKM. Trimming took 6 bases from V and 6 from J, leaving 13 bases between them. This CDR3 is 13 amino acids long. In DNA form, the CDR3 reads TGTGCCAGCAGGAATTGGGGGGAGGATACGCAGTATTTT. As protein: CASRNWGEDTQYF.

This clone was recorded only once. The J gene is TRBJ2-3, the V gene TRBV7-9, with D uncertain. The CDR3 runs to 16 residues. CDR1 and CDR2 (germline): SEHNR, FQNEAQ (reference sequence). V lost 8 bases to trimming and J lost 0 bases, with 18 bases between them. CDR3 sequence: CASSPAIAASTDTQYF. For the CDR3, the DNA is TGTGCCAGCTCCCCTGCGATAGCAGCTAGCACAGATACGCAGTATTTT.

The rearrangement joins TRBV21-1 to TRBJ1-1; the D segment call TRBD1 is taken from the table without a DNA check. TRBV21-1 is an annotated pseudogene. The CDR3 has 16 residues. In nucleotides, the CDR3 is TGTGCCAGGTGCATCGGGGACAGGGGAGGAAACACTGAAGCTTTCTTT. This gives the protein CARCIGDRGGNTEAFF.

The chain is built from TRBV2 and TRBJ1-1; D is ambiguous. V dropped 5 bases and J dropped 4 bases, with 20 bases sitting between them. CDR1 is SNHLY, CDR2 FYNNEI, per germline. This CDR3 has 16 residues. CDR3 sequence reads: CASSRYWPGSGTEAFF. The CDR3 region has the DNA TGTGCCAGCAGTCGATATTGGCCGGGGAGTGGCACTGAAGCTTTCTTT.